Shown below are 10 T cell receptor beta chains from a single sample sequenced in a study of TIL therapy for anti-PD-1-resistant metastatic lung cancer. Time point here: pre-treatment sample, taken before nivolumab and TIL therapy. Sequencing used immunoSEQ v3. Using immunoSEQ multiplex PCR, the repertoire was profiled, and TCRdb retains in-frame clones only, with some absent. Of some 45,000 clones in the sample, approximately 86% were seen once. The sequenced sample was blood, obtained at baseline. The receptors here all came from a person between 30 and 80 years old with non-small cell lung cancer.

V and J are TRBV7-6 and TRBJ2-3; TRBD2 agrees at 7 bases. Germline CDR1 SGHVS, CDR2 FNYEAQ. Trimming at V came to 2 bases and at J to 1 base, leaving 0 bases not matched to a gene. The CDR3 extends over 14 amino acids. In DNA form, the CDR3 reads TGTGCCAGCAGCTTAACTAGCGGCACAGATACGCAGTATTTT. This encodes CASSLTSGTDTQYF.

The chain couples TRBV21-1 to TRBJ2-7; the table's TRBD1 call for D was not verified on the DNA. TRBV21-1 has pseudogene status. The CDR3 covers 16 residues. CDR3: CASSKNFGQGLDEQYF. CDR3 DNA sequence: TGTGCCAGCAGCAAAAACTTTGGGCAGGGGTTAGACGAGCAGTACTTC.

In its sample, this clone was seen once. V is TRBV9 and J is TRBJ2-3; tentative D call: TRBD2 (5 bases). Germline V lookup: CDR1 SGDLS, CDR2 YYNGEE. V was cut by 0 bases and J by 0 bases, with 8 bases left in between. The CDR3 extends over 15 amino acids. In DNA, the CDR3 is TGTGCCAGCAGCGTAGGAGGGTATAGCACAGATACGCAGTATTTT. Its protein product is CASSVGGYSTDTQYF.

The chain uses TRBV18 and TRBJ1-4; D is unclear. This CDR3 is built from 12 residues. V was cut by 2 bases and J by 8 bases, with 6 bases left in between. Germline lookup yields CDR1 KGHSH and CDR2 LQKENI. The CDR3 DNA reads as TGTGCCAGCTCACCAGGGGAGGAAAAACTGTTTTTT. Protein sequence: CASSPGEEKLFF. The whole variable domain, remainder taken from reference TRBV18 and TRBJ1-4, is NAGVMQNPRHLVRRRGQEARLRCSPMKGHSHVYWYRQLPEEGLKFMVYLQKENIIDESGMPKERFSAEFPKEGPSILRIQQVVRGDSAAYFCASSPGEEKLFFGSGTQLSVL.

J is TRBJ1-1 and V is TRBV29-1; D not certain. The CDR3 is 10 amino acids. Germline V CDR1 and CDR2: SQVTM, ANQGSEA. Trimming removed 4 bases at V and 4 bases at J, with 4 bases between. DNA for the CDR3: TGCAGCGTTGCCAGCACTGAAGCTTTCTTT. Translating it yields CSVASTEAFF.

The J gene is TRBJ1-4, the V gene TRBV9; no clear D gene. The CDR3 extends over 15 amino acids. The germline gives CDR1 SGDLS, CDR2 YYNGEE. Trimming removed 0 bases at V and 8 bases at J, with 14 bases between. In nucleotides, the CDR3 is TGTGCCAGCAGCGTAGCGCACGGCCCTAGGGAAAAACTGTTTTTT. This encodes CASSVAHGPREKLFF.

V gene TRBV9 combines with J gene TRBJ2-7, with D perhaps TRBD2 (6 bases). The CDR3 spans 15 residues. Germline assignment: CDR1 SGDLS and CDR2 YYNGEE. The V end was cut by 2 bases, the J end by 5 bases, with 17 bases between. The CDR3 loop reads CASSVKAGWAHEQYF. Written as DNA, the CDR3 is TGTGCCAGCAGCGTTAAGGCGGGATGGGCGCACGAGCAGTACTTC. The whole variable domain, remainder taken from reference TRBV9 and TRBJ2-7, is DSGVTQTPKHLITATGQRVTLRCSPRSGDLSVYWYQQSLDQGLQFLIQYYNGEERAKGNILERFSAQQFPDLHSELNLSSLELGDSALYFCASSVKAGWAHEQYFGPGTRLTVT.

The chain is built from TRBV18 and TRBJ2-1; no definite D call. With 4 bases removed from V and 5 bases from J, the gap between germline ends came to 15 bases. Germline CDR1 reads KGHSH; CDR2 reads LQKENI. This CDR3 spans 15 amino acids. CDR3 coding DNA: TGTGCCAGCTCACTCGATAATTTAGGGCACAATGAGCAGTTCTTC. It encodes CASSLDNLGHNEQFF.

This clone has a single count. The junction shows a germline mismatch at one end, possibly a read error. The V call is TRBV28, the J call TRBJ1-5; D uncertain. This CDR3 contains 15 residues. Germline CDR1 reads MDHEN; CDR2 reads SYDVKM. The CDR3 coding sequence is TGTGCCAGCAGTTCACAAGGATTTGAACCTTATTTGGGTGATTTT. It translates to CASSSQGFEPYLGDF.

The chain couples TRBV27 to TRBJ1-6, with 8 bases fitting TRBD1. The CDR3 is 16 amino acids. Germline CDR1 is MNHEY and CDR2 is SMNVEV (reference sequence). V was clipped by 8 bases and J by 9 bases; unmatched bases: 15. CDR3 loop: CASGAQPTGGLSPLHF. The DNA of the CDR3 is TGTGCCAGCGGAGCCCAGCCTACAGGGGGACTTTCACCCCTCCACTTT.